Shown below are 23 T cell receptor beta chains from a single sample sequenced in a study of T cell responses to AZD1222 COVID-19 vaccine. The repertoire was sequenced with immunoSEQ multiplex PCR; TCRdb's copy has only in-frame clones and lacks some. The sample carries 80,000 to 100,000 clones, 80% to 90% recorded once. The specimen comprised peripheral blood, sampled 28 days after the second AZD1222 dose. The source of these receptors is an adult who received the AZD1222 COVID-19 vaccine.

The chain links TRBV3-1 (or the pseudogene TRBV3-2) to TRBJ1-2; D is perhaps TRBD1 (6 bases). Trimming pared 1 base from V and 4 bases from J, leaving 13 bases between. This CDR3 has 15 amino acids. Germline V gene data show CDR1 as LGHDT and CDR2 as YNNKEL (reference sequence). The CDR3 is CASSQGWTVRYGYTF. The CDR3 DNA is TGTGCCAGCAGCCAAGGGTGGACAGTTCGCTATGGCTACACCTTC.

V is TRBV20-1 and J is TRBJ1-2; no reliable D call. V lost 5 bases to trimming and J lost 2 bases, with 3 bases between them. Germline V gene sequence: CDR1 DFQATT, CDR2 SNEGSKA (reference sequence). The CDR3 loop spans 10 amino acids. CDR3 sequence reads: CSAENYGYTF. CDR3 coding DNA: TGCAGTGCTGAAAACTATGGCTACACCTTC.

The chain links TRBV5-8 to TRBJ1-2; 7 bases align to TRBD1. The CDR3 has 13 residues. Trimming took 7 bases from V and 0 from J; bases not matched to a gene: 3. Germline CDR1 and CDR2: SGHTS and YDEGEE. The CDR3 region is CASRDRANYGYTF. As DNA, the CDR3 is TGTGCCAGCCGGGACAGAGCTAACTATGGCTACACCTTC.

The rearrangement joins TRBV4-3 to TRBJ1-1, with D possibly being TRBD1 (5 bases). Germline CDR1 is LGHNA and CDR2 is YSLEER. The CDR3 is 14 residues long. Trimming removed 3 bases from V and 6 bases from J, with 14 bases in between. The CDR3 DNA sequence: TGCGCCAGCAGCCAGGCCCCAGGGACGGCTGAAGCTTTCTTT. Translation: CASSQAPGTAEAFF.

As regards this clone: At one end the junction does not follow the germline gene, possibly because of a read error. The chain carries TRBV13 and TRBJ1-2; 9 bases fit TRBD1. From germline, CDR1 is PRHDT and CDR2 FYEKMQ (reference sequence). This CDR3 has 17 amino acids. CDR3 sequence: CASSLGTGLPSYSGYTF. DNA of the CDR3: TGTGCCAGCAGCCTAGGGACAGGGCTGCCGTCCTATTCGGGCTACACCTTC.

The V call is TRBV4-1, the J call TRBJ2-2; D is perhaps TRBD1 or TRBD2 (7 bases each). Germline V gene sequence: CDR1 MGHRA, CDR2 YSYEKL. Trimming took 3 bases from V and 5 from J, leaving 19 bases between them. This CDR3 is built from 17 residues. CDR3 nucleotide sequence: TGCGCCAGCAGCCACATCAACAGCCAGGGGGGGACCGGGGAGCTGTTTTTT. Its translation is CASSHINSQGGTGELFF.

The chain combines TRBV3-1 (or the pseudogene TRBV3-2) with TRBJ2-3; 8 bases line up with TRBD1. Losses at the gene ends were 3 bases for V and 5 bases for J; bases not matched to a gene: 10. This CDR3 has 16 amino acids. Germline V gene sequence: CDR1 LGHDT, CDR2 YNNKEL (reference sequence). This chain's CDR3 is CASSQLTGAAGDTQYF. The DNA of the CDR3 is TGTGCCAGCAGCCAGCTGACAGGGGCGGCTGGAGATACGCAGTATTTT.

The rearrangement uses TRBV9 and TRBJ1-5, with 11 positions matching TRBD1. Germline assignment: CDR1 SGDLS and CDR2 YYNGEE. This CDR3 comprises 14 residues. With 2 bases clipped from V and 6 bases from J, the junction kept 1 base outside the gene matches. CDR3 in amino acids: CASSVGTGGQPQHF. The DNA for the CDR3 is TGTGCCAGCAGCGTTGGGACAGGGGGTCAGCCCCAGCATTTT. Together with reference TRBV9 and TRBJ1-5, the CDR3 gives the full variable domain: DSGVTQTPKHLITATGQRVTLRCSPRSGDLSVYWYQQSLDQGLQFLIQYYNGEERAKGNILERFSAQQFPDLHSELNLSSLELGDSALYFCASSVGTGGQPQHFGDGTRLSIL.

The chain links TRBV14 to TRBJ2-1; D may be TRBD1 (6 bases). The CDR3 is 15 amino acids. V lost 3 bases and J lost 3, with 12 bases in between. The germline gives CDR1 SGHDN, CDR2 FVKESK. The CDR3 here is CASSHRDIVYNEQFF. In DNA, the CDR3 is TGTGCCAGCAGCCACCGGGACATAGTCTACAATGAGCAGTTCTTC.

This rearrangement joins TRBV5-1 to TRBJ1-3; 8 bases are a match to TRBD1. This CDR3 has 15 residues. In germline, CDR1 is SGHRS, CDR2 YFSETQ. V lost 4 bases, J lost 4 bases, and 7 bases stayed unmatched. The CDR3 spells CASSLTRGPGNTIYF. DNA of the CDR3: TGCGCCAGCAGCCTTACCAGGGGGCCGGGAAACACCATATATTTT.

The chain recombines TRBV2 with TRBJ1-1; maybe TRBD1 (5 bases). CDR3 length equals 16 residues. Between the trimmed V and J ends, which lost 6 bases and 1 base, there was a span of 18 bases. CDR1 SNHLY and CDR2 FYNNEI come from the germline V gene. CDR3 sequence: CASSARAGGTNTEAFF. The CDR3 bases are TGTGCCAGCAGCGCCCGAGCGGGGGGTACGAACACTGAAGCTTTCTTT.

This chain joins TRBV19 and TRBJ1-1, with D unresolved. V gave up 5 bases and J gave up 4 bases, with 11 bases separating them. The CDR3 sequence is 13 residues long. From germline, CDR1 is LNHDA and CDR2 SQIVND (reference sequence). CDR3 in DNA: TGTGCCAGTAGTCCTTTCGAGGGCACTGAAGCTTTCTTT. Its protein product is CASSPFEGTEAFF.

CDR3 coding DNA: TGTGCCAGCAGGACAGGGCACGGGACTAATGAAAAACTGTTTTTT. Its translation is CASRTGHGTNEKLFF. The chain carries TRBV2 and TRBJ1-4, with 7 bases matching TRBD1. The CDR3 covers 15 residues. V lost 6 bases and J lost 2; bases outside the gene matches: 6. The germline CDR1 and CDR2 sequences are SNHLY and FYNNEI. Full variable domain (outside the CDR3, taken from reference TRBV2 and TRBJ1-4): EPEVTQTPSHQVTQMGQEVILRCVPISNHLYFYWYRQILGQKVEFLVSFYNNEISEKSEIFDDQFSVERPDGSNFTLKIRSTKLEDSAMYFCASRTGHGTNEKLFFGSGTQLSVL.

This chain connects TRBV18 to TRBJ2-1; D might be TRBD2 (5 bases). Germline CDR1 and CDR2: KGHSH and LQKENI. Trimming took 4 bases from V and 10 from J, leaving 11 bases between them. The CDR3 length is 12 residues. The DNA for the CDR3 is TGTGCCAGCTCACGGGTCCGGGAAGAGCAGTTCTTC. This sequence encodes CASSRVREEQFF.

The sample holds one count of this clone. The genes are TRBV6-5 and TRBJ1-2; D unclear. Trimming removed 2 bases from V and 5 bases from J, with 9 bases in between. Germline V gives CDR1 MNHEY, CDR2 SVGAGI. CDR3 length equals 13 residues. The CDR3 nucleotides are TGTGCCAGCAGTTACGGACCGGGGTATGGCTACACCTTC. This sequence encodes CASSYGPGYGYTF.

The chain has TRBV7-8 and TRBJ1-4, with a tentative D call TRBD1 (5 bases). CDR1 and CDR2 from the germline V gene are SGHVS and FQNEAQ. Trimming removed 5 bases at V and 10 bases at J, with 20 bases between. The CDR3 contains 15 residues. CDR3 bases: TGTGCCAGCAGCGTAAATCGGGGCAACGGGGGAAAACTGTTTTTT. This codes for CASSVNRGNGGKLFF.

The rearrangement uses TRBV7-2 and TRBJ2-1; D is unresolved. CDR1 is SGHTA and CDR2 is FQGNSA in the germline V gene. The CDR3 sequence is 14 residues long. Trimming left V 3 bases short and J 9 bases short, with 15 bases between. The DNA of the CDR3 is TGTGCCAGCAGCTTTGGGTTTTCAGGCGGTGAGCAGTTCTTC. Translating it yields CASSFGFSGGEQFF.

V is TRBV7-9 and J is TRBJ1-1, with TRBD1 matching 9 bases. The CDR3 extends over 15 amino acids. V shed 5 bases, J shed 4 bases, and the junction held 8 bases outside the gene matches. Germline V gene sequence: CDR1 SEHNR, CDR2 FQNEAQ (reference sequence). DNA of the CDR3: TGTGCCAGCAGCACCCACAGGGGGCGTAGCACTGAAGCTTTCTTT. Translation: CASSTHRGRSTEAFF.

The J gene is TRBJ1-1, the V gene TRBV28, with a tentative D call TRBD1 (5 bases). The CDR3 loop spans 12 amino acids. In germline, CDR1 is MDHEN, CDR2 SYDVKM. Written as DNA, the CDR3 is TGTGTCCACGGCGGGGGGAACACTGAAGCTTTCTTT. It yields the protein CVHGGGNTEAFF.

This clone has only one observation. The chain combines TRBV28 with TRBJ1-2, with D maybe TRBD1 (5 bases). Trimming took off 3 bases at V and 4 bases at J, with 9 bases between the two ends. The CDR3 consists of 13 residues. Germline V gene sequence: CDR1 MDHEN, CDR2 SYDVKM. CDR3 bases: TGTGCCAGCAGTTTGGGGGATCTCTATGGCTACACCTTC. Protein: CASSLGDLYGYTF.

V gene TRBV5-5 combines with J gene TRBJ1-1, with no clear D. Trimming took 4 bases from V and 5 from J, leaving 18 bases between them. CDR3 length: 15 amino acids. The germline V gene encodes CDR1 SGHKS and CDR2 YYEKEE (reference sequence). CDR3 protein: CASSPGGKSGTEAFF. The CDR3 DNA is TGTGCCAGCAGCCCAGGAGGGAAGTCTGGGACTGAAGCTTTCTTT.

CDR3 nucleotide sequence: TGTGCCAGCAGAGAACAGGGTTTTACCCTCCACTTT. Translation: CASREQGFTLHF. V and J are TRBV27 and TRBJ1-6; a possible D gene is TRBD1 (6 bases). CDR1 and CDR2 (germline): MNHEY, SMNVEV (reference sequence). The CDR3 is 12 residues long. V lost 6 bases to trimming and J lost 14 bases, with 14 bases between them.

The V and J genes are TRBV5-1 and TRBJ2-2, with D perhaps matching TRBD1 (6 bases). Per germline, CDR1 SGHRS and CDR2 YFSETQ. V was clipped by 0 bases and J by 7 bases, with 10 bases between them. CDR3 length: 14 residues. The CDR3 nucleotides are TGCGCCAGCAGCTTGGACAGGGAAGACGGGGAGCTGTTTTTT. Translating gives CASSLDREDGELFF.